The 14 T cell receptor beta chains below all came from one sample that was sequenced in a study of T cells in Graves' hyperthyroidism and ophthalmopathy. Researchers took RNA transcripts and amplified the TCR beta CDR3 regions from them. With the HTBI primer set, the TCR CDR3 went through a first round of RT-PCR. TCRdb called the multiplex PCR reads again in MiXCR, with one record for every CDR3 protein. The sample comprises roughly 400,000 distinct CDR3 sequences, more than 20% of which are singletons, and more than 60% rests with the top ten. Sequencing used blood. Receptors were obtained from a man aged 50-59 years with Graves' hyperthyroidism.

The chain combines TRBV3-1 with TRBJ2-3, with D possibly TRBD2 on 5 matching bases. The germline CDR1 and CDR2 sequences are LGHDT and YNNKEL (reference sequence). Between the trimmed V and J ends, which lost 6 bases and 2 bases, there was a span of 9 bases. The CDR3 runs to 13 residues. The CDR3 bases are TGTGCCAGCAGGAAAGCGGACACAGATACGCAGTATTTT. Amino acid sequence: CASRKADTDTQYF.

This clonotype showed up just a few times. V is TRBV2 and J is TRBJ2-1; D is possibly TRBD2 (5 bases). Germline lookup yields CDR1 SNHLY and CDR2 FYNNEI. The CDR3 length is 16 residues. V was trimmed by 9 bases and J by 8 bases, leaving 26 bases between them. CDR3 sequence: CASRTATPPMDYEQFF. DNA of the CDR3: TGTGCCAGTAGGACTGCCACACCTCCGATGGATTATGAGCAGTTCTTC.

This clonotype was observed many times. The rearrangement uses TRBV11-2 and TRBJ2-3; the match to TRBD2 covers 8 bases. The CDR3 is 17 amino acids. Trimming cost V 1 base and J 6 bases; bases outside gene matches: 12. In germline, CDR1 is SGHAT, CDR2 FQNNGV. CDR3 amino acids: CASSLVGQRETLDTQYF. Written as DNA, the CDR3 is TGTGCCAGCAGCTTAGTGGGTCAGCGGGAGACACTCGATACGCAGTATTTT.

This clonotype was observed at least ten times. This chain uses TRBV11-2 with TRBJ2-7; perhaps TRBD2 as D (5 bases). The CDR3 length is 14 residues. Germline V gene sequence: CDR1 SGHAT, CDR2 FQNNGV. V lost 3 bases and J lost 6, with 15 bases in between. The CDR3 loop reads CASSLISSLAEQYF. The CDR3 DNA reads TGTGCCAGCAGCTTGATCTCTAGCCTTGCCGAGCAGTACTTC.

The V and J genes are TRBV7-2 and TRBJ2-5; D could derive from TRBD1 or TRBD2 (5 bases each). This CDR3 spans 12 amino acids. Germline-derived CDR1 and CDR2 are SGHTA and FQGNSA. Trimming shortened V by 8 bases and J by 5 bases, and 12 bases separated the two germline ends. The CDR3 DNA is TGTGCCAGCCAGAGGGGCCTGGAGACCCAGTACTTC. Amino acids: CASQRGLETQYF. The variable domain in full, completed from reference TRBV7-2 and TRBJ2-5, reads GAGVSQSPSNKVTEKGKDVELRCDPISGHTALYWYRQSLGQGLEFLIYFQGNSAPDKSGLPSDRFSAERTGGSVSTLTIQRTQQEDSAVYLCASQRGLETQYFGPGTRLLVL.

The chain recombines TRBV24-1 with TRBJ2-2, with 8 bases lining up with TRBD1. V trimming: 7 bases; J trimming: 1 base; junction bases outside the gene matches: 1. This CDR3 contains 14 residues. Germline V gene data show CDR1 as KGHDR and CDR2 as SFDVKD. The CDR3 loop is CATRGQGNTGELFF. The CDR3 DNA is TGTGCCACCAGAGGACAGGGGAACACCGGGGAGCTGTTTTTT.

This clonotype was seen a few times. This chain connects TRBV29-1 to TRBJ2-1; tentative D call: TRBD1 (6 bases). Trimming cost V 8 bases and J 0 bases, with 14 bases left between them. This CDR3 spans 14 amino acids. CDR1 and CDR2 from the germline V gene are SQVTM and ANQGSEA. CDR3 sequence (DNA): TGCAGCACCTCCGGGACAAACTCCTACAATGAGCAGTTCTTC. Protein sequence: CSTSGTNSYNEQFF.

This clonotype was seen many times. DNA for the CDR3: TGTGCCAGCAGTCAACTAGCGGGAGGAACCTCCTACGAGCAGTACTTC. Its protein is CASSQLAGGTSYEQYF. The gene calls are TRBV12-3 or TRBV12-4 and TRBJ2-7, with 12 bases matching TRBD2. Trimming cost V 5 bases and J 0 bases; bases outside gene matches: 5. This CDR3 region has 16 residues.

This clonotype was seen a handful of times. This chain links TRBV6-1 with TRBJ2-2; D gene ambiguous. The germline V and J ends were trimmed by 11 bases and 3 bases, with 10 bases remaining between them. CDR3 length equals 12 residues. CDR1 and CDR2 from the germline V gene are MNHNS and SASEGT. Here the CDR3 DNA reads TGTGCCGCCAGCCCGTACACCGGGGAGCTGTTTTTT. Encoded protein: CAASPYTGELFF.

This chain joins TRBV9 and TRBJ2-2; TRBD1 matches 7 bases. In germline, CDR1 is SGDLS, CDR2 YYNGEE. Trimming cost V 4 bases and J 5 bases; bases outside gene matches: 5. The CDR3 runs to 14 residues. The CDR3 DNA follows: TGTGCCAGCAGCTTACAGGGGCGGACCGGGGAGCTGTTTTTT. Its translation is CASSLQGRTGELFF.

About this clonotype: At one boundary the junction diverges from the germline segment, which might be a read error. The chain combines TRBV12-3 or TRBV12-4 with TRBJ2-1, with 8 nucleotides matching TRBD1. CDR3 length: 17 residues. The CDR3 is CATSDATGVGRGNEQFF. The CDR3 DNA is TGTGCCACCAGTGATGCGACAGGGGTGGGCCGGGGTAATGAGCAGTTCTTC.

This chain uses TRBV12-3 or TRBV12-4 with TRBJ2-7; weak D call: TRBD2 (6 bases). The V gene lost 8 bases and the J gene lost 5 bases, with 22 bases spanning the gap. The CDR3 sequence is 15 residues long. CDR3 nucleotides: TGTGCCAGCGGTCTTGCCTTGGGGGGTGAAAACGAGCAGTACTTC. This codes for CASGLALGGENEQYF.

As DNA, the CDR3 is TGCAGTGCTAGAGTAATCCCGAGGGGGTATGGCTACACCTTC. This sequence encodes CSARVIPRGYGYTF. V and J are TRBV20-1 and TRBJ1-2; D possibly corresponds to TRBD1 (6 bases). This CDR3 is built from 14 residues. The germline CDR1 and CDR2 sequences are DFQATT and SNEGSKA (reference sequence). V shed 1 base and J shed 5 bases, with 14 bases lying between them.

In this sample, this clonotype turned up a few times. This sequence joins TRBV6-5 and TRBJ2-5, with no clear D. The V gene's germline CDR1 is MNHEY and CDR2 SVGAGI. The germline V and J ends were trimmed by 0 bases and 4 bases, with 6 bases remaining between them. The CDR3 contains 13 residues. The CDR3 nucleotides read TGTGCCAGCAGTTACTCGATTGGAGAGACCCAGTACTTC. This translates into CASSYSIGETQYF.